A single sample gave rise to the 15 T cell receptor beta chains below, sequenced in a study of glioma-infiltrating T cells after dendritic cell vaccination. Generated by immunoSEQ multiplex PCR, the TCRdb table keeps only in-frame clones and is missing some. This table has some 60,000 clones, roughly 80% appearing once. The time point here: after dendritic cell vaccination, including at tumor progression/relapse. The sample consisted of blood, taken after dendritic cell vaccination. Receptor source: a human donor with glioblastoma.

V and J are TRBV11-3 and TRBJ2-5, with D maybe TRBD1 (6 bases). CDR1 SGHNT and CDR2 YENEEA come from the germline V gene. Trimming pared 7 bases from V and 5 bases from J, leaving 17 bases between. The CDR3 spans 14 residues. For the CDR3, the DNA is TGTGCCAGCAAGACGAGGGGGAAATTTGAGACCCAGTACTTC. Protein: CASKTRGKFETQYF.

The genes are TRBV29-1 and TRBJ1-1; the D gene is possibly TRBD1 (5 bases). CDR3 size: 13 residues. V was clipped by 6 bases and J by 1 base, with 12 bases between them. Per germline, CDR1 SQVTM and CDR2 ANQGSEA. CDR3 DNA sequence: TGCAGCGTCGAGCAGGGTAGGAACACTGAAGCTTTCTTT. This codes for CSVEQGRNTEAFF.

V usage is TRBV6-1 and J usage is TRBJ2-5; 14 nucleotides agree with TRBD2. The CDR3 has 16 residues. The trim removed 5 bases at V and 1 base at J, leaving 3 bases unmatched. Germline-derived CDR1 and CDR2 are MNHNS and SASEGT. CDR3 sequence reads: CASSQGLAGGQETQYF. CDR3 nucleotides: TGTGCCAGCAGTCAAGGACTAGCGGGGGGCCAAGAGACCCAGTACTTC.

The gene calls are TRBV4-2 and TRBJ2-7, with D possibly TRBD1 on 6 matching bases. The germline V and J ends were trimmed by 4 bases and 4 bases, with 23 bases remaining between them. The germline CDR1 and CDR2 sequences are LGHNA and YNFKEQ. The CDR3 extends over 17 amino acids. CDR3 DNA sequence: TGTGCCAGCAGCCTACCAATTGGGGCAGGGGATAAGTACGAGCAGTACTTC. It encodes CASSLPIGAGDKYEQYF.

This clone was seen once. The CDR3 DNA is TGTGCCAGCAGTTACCGACCACCGACGGGTCTCGGGGAGCTGTTTTTT. Translated, it gives CASSYRPPTGLGELFF. V and J are TRBV6-5 and TRBJ2-2; no reliable D call. V lost 2 bases, J lost 7 bases, and 17 bases lay in between. Germline-derived CDR1 and CDR2 are MNHEY and SVGAGI. The CDR3 has 16 residues.

This sequence joins TRBV2 and TRBJ2-5; 7 bases match TRBD2. This CDR3 region has 14 residues. With 7 bases clipped from V and 4 bases from J, the junction kept 9 bases outside the gene matches. CDR1 SNHLY and CDR2 FYNNEI come from the germline V gene. This CDR3 reads CASIRDSGGETQYF. The CDR3 DNA follows: TGTGCCAGCATCCGGGACTCGGGGGGAGAGACCCAGTACTTC.

This chain uses TRBV19 with TRBJ1-2, with 7 bases matching TRBD1. Germline CDR1 is LNHDA and CDR2 is SQIVND (reference sequence). The J segment lost 5 bases and the V segment lost 6 bases, leaving 18 bases of the junction unmatched. The CDR3 length is 17 residues. DNA of the CDR3: TGTGCCAGTAGCAATACCTACGCGGGACAGAGAGGGTATGGCTACACCTTC. Amino acid sequence: CASSNTYAGQRGYGYTF.

The chain employs TRBV18 and TRBJ1-2, with a tentative D call TRBD1 (5 bases). With 6 bases removed from V and 4 bases from J, the gap between germline ends came to 18 bases. From germline, CDR1 is KGHSH and CDR2 LQKENI. The CDR3 has 15 residues. The DNA of the CDR3 is TGTGCCAGCTCTCCTTACAGGCCACAAGGCTATGGCTACACCTTC. As protein: CASSPYRPQGYGYTF.

The V call is TRBV4-2, the J call TRBJ2-1; 9 positions match TRBD2. The CDR3 is 13 amino acids. Germline V lookup: CDR1 LGHNA, CDR2 YNFKEQ. Unmatched junction bases numbered 6, after V lost 8 bases and J lost 7 bases. The CDR3 DNA is TGTGCCAGCTCGAGCGGGGGGAGGAATGAGCAGTTCTTC. This sequence encodes CASSSGGRNEQFF.

This clone was seen only once. The chain couples TRBV5-1 to TRBJ1-1; no clear D gene. The CDR3 totals 15 residues. CDR1 is SGHRS and CDR2 is YFSETQ in the germline V gene. Trimming shortened V by 0 bases and J by 3 bases, and 12 bases separated the two germline ends. CDR3 region: CASSLDQQPDTEAFF. CDR3 in DNA: TGCGCCAGCAGCTTGGACCAACAGCCGGACACTGAAGCTTTCTTT.

This chain uses TRBV6-1 with TRBJ1-4, with 9 bases that match TRBD1. This CDR3 comprises 19 residues. Germline V lookup: CDR1 MNHNS, CDR2 SASEGT. After removal of 0 bases from V and 0 bases from J, the junction contained 8 bases not matched to a gene. CDR3 sequence (DNA): TGTGCCAGCAGTGAAGCGCGGTACAGGGGGCAGTCAACTAATGAAAAACTGTTTTTT. Its translation is CASSEARYRGQSTNEKLFF.

In its sample, this clone was seen a few times. The chain links TRBV4-1 to TRBJ1-1; 8 nucleotides match TRBD1. V shed 2 bases and J 4 bases; nucleotides not matched to a gene: 9. This CDR3 has 16 residues. CDR1 and CDR2 from the germline V gene are MGHRA and YSYEKL. CDR3 bases: TGCGCCAGCAGCCAAACAATTCTCAGGGGGCCCACTGAAGCTTTCTTT. Its translation: CASSQTILRGPTEAFF.

The V and J genes are TRBV5-1 and TRBJ1-1; 7 bases fit TRBD1. From germline, CDR1 is SGHRS and CDR2 YFSETQ. This CDR3 is built from 15 residues. The V gene end was trimmed by 1 base and the J gene end by 1 base; junction bases not matched to a gene: 4. This CDR3 is CASSLIGTENTEAFF. Here the CDR3 DNA reads TGCGCCAGCAGCTTGATCGGGACAGAGAACACTGAAGCTTTCTTT. Full variable domain (outside the CDR3, taken from reference TRBV5-1 and TRBJ1-1): KAGVTQTPRYLIKTRGQQVTLSCSPISGHRSVSWYQQTPGQGLQFLFEYFSETQRNKGNFPGRFSGRQFSNSRSEMNVSTLELGDSALYLCASSLIGTENTEAFFGQGTRLTVV.

The sample holds a few counts of this clone. V is TRBV6-5 and J is TRBJ1-4; 10 bases are shared with TRBD1. The J segment lost 8 bases and the V segment lost 7 bases, leaving 4 bases of the junction unmatched. The CDR3 sequence is 13 residues long. Germline CDR1 MNHEY, CDR2 SVGAGI. The CDR3 is CASKGTGEEKLFF. The CDR3 DNA sequence: TGTGCCAGCAAAGGGACAGGGGAAGAAAAACTGTTTTTT.

The chain links TRBV6-5 to TRBJ1-1; 9 nucleotides match TRBD1. V was pared by 7 bases and J by 3 bases, with 6 bases of the junction left unmatched. The CDR3 is 14 residues long. CDR1 is MNHEY and CDR2 is SVGAGI in the germline V gene. The CDR3 DNA reads as TGTGCCAGCAAGACAGGGGGATATGACACTGAAGCTTTCTTT. Translated, it gives CASKTGGYDTEAFF.